This T cell receptor (beta chain) originates from a study of beta chain features in type 1 diabetes. General study results and limits: cDNA-based sequencing might over-represent cells highly expressing TCR. People with Type 1 diabetes carried modestly yet significantly shorter TCRB CDR3s in all four CD4+ subsets.

Expressed TCRB transcripts were sequenced because the isolated RNA had all been reverse transcribed beforehand. There were approximately 3.7 million reads on average in the naive, central memory and regulatory T cell samples. Sequencing used immunoSEQ multiplex PCR; TCRdb keeps in-frame clones, though not all of them. The sample gives 130,000 to 150,000 clones, 6.9% of which show up once; around 1.3% is in the top ten. Deletions cut 1 base from V and 3 bases from J, with 10 bases between. Per the germline V gene, CDR1 is SGHTA and CDR2 is FQGNSA. CDR3 size: 16 residues. Each population that was sorted was more than 98% pure. Concerning this clone: Its antigen is currently unknown.

The material sequenced was central memory CD4+ T cells from blood. The chain carries TRBV7-2 and TRBJ2-6; D is possibly TRBD2 (6 bases). The clonotype was recovered from a woman younger than 45 in good health. CDR3 in DNA: TGTGCCAGCAGCTTAGATGGGACTCGTGGGGCCAACGTCCTGACTTTC. Amino acid sequence: CASSLDGTRGANVLTF.